This T cell receptor (beta chain) appears in the sequencing data of a study of blood T cell repertoires in COVID-19 (dated by TCRdb to about 2020). Describing the broader study: Samples from collaborators originated in the United States, Italy and Spain and spanned both the acute and convalescent phases of COVID-19. The material from the prospective study consisted of cDNA or gDNA derived from T cells, B-cell-depleted T cells, or PBMCs. Subjects who had been exposed to COVID-19, were actively infected with it, or had recovered from it provided the deeply sampled blood TCRbeta repertoires that made up the dataset. Samples came from the ongoing ImmuneRACE study (first 160 participants) plus 1,254 subjects from 6 global collaborators. The repertoires were released in a freely available public database intended as a resource for research on the immune response to SARS-CoV-2. Where available, HLA class I and class II types were taken from metadata supplied by the sample provider and were not determined by assay-based typing. A de-identified subject ID, COVID-19 status, age in years and sex were almost always included in the sample metadata. The full study reports these points: The amount of clinical and demographic metadata varied by source and participant and was provided uncurated.

From the cysteine through the phenylalanine, the CDR3 covers 14 amino acids. The sequence is cut down to CDR3 DNA, 42 bases in frame from base 1. A distance of 11 bases separates the germline ends of V and J, which lose 1 base and 5 bases respectively. According to the germline V gene (reference sequence), CDR1 reads LGHDT and CDR2 reads YNNKEL. Notes on this clone: This receptor's antigen is unknown. No clone much larger than this one lies a single base away; base qualities are absent.

TCRbeta CDR3 regions were amplified from genomic DNA using the immunoSEQ Assay, a bias-controlled multiplex PCR. Processing in the source paper ran as follows. Within the assay, amplification of reference gene primers was used to estimate how many nucleated cells each sample contained. Sequence reads were collapsed and filtered to measure the absolute abundance of every unique TCRbeta CDR3 rearrangement. Productive Simpson clonality was computed per sample as the square root of Simpson's diversity index over productive rearrangements. As stored in TCRdb, this immuneACCESS dataset retains in-frame rearrangements with V and J assigned. A fraction of the clones does not appear; measured against another copy, unresolved V genes explain less than half of the discrepancy, and the remainder lacks a known reason. That table gives V, J and clone size, and the DNA gave D and trimming. The sample table lists about 280,000 clones, around 83% of them with a count of one. The ten biggest clones cover approximately 5% of the sample.

Participants in the prospective study were enrolled through a virtual design, were aged roughly 18 to 90 years, and lived in roughly 24 United States geographic areas. To assign participants to cohorts, the prospective study relied on clinical history that participants themselves reported in a screening survey and a study questionnaire. Exposed participants had been in contact, within 2 weeks of entering the study, with a person who had a PCR-confirmed or clinician-diagnosed case of COVID-19. Each participant in the prospective study had whole blood, serum and a nasopharyngeal or oropharyngeal swab collected by mobile phlebotomists. Over a roughly 2-month period, participants in the prospective study had the option of providing additional blood draws and questionnaires. Blood samples from the prospective study were shipped frozen or at room temperature prior to DNA extraction.

The material sequenced was PBMCs or T cells enriched from blood (not recorded which). This TCR was recovered from a man aged 40-55 years who had been exposed to COVID-19. Here the chain combines TRBV3-1 (or the pseudogene TRBV3-2) and TRBJ2-5, with a weak D call of TRBD2 (5 bases match). The sequenced DNA is TGTGCCAGCAGCCAAGTTGGCCGCGGGGAGACCCAGTACTTC. Its protein reads: CASSQVGRGETQYF.